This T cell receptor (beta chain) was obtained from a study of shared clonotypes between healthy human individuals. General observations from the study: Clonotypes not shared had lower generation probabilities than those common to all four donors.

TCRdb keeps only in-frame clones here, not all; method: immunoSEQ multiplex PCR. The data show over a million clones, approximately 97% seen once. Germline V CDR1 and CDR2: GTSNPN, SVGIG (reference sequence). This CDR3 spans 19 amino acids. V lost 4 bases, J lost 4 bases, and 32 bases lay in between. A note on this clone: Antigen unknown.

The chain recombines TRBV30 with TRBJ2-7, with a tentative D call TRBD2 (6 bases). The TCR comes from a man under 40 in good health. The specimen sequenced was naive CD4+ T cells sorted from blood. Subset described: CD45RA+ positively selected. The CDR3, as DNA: TGTGCCTGGACCCACCTAATCGTGCAGGCTAGCGAAGGCCAATACGAGCAGTACTTC. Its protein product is CAWTHLIVQASEGQYEQYF.